This T cell receptor (beta chain) was identified in a study of siplizumab effects on memory and regulatory T cells. CDR3 size: 11 residues. Germline CDR1 is MNHNY and CDR2 is SVGAGI (reference sequence). V was shortened by 0 bases and J by 10 bases, with 7 bases between the two germline ends. This table comes from immunoSEQ multiplex PCR, and its TCRdb copy is limited to in-frame clones, with some not included. The sample yields 94,000 or so clones, around 95% seen once. The source of this sequence is a human donor in good health. The gene calls are TRBV6-6 and TRBJ2-7, with D unresolved. Sequencing was carried out using naive CD4+ T cells sorted from blood. The CDR3 bases are TGTGCCAGCAGTTACTCTGGGGTTCAGTACTTC. This translates into CASSYSGVQYF.